This T cell receptor (beta chain) was documented in a study of blood T cells in healthy people across ages (dated by TCRdb to 2015 to 2017). In terms of the full investigation: Template switching captured roughly one uniquely barcoded TCR beta cDNA molecule per two T cells in model experiments. Four age groups were formed from the donors: young (average approximately 17 years), middle-aged (around 37), aged (about 68) and long-lived (82). Using the same blood draw, the study looked at two additional independent replicas of 1 million unique cDNA reads for two donors, one aged 18 to 30 and the other aged 80 or older. The study measured age-related changes in TCR beta repertoire diversity using deep sequencing normalized with unique cDNA molecular identifiers.

A remark on this clonotype: Its recognized antigen is unknown. No much larger clone exists at a distance of one base, and base qualities are not known.

The method behind the library was 5' RACE. The sample was run on an Illumina HiSeq 2500. A second PCR of roughly 7 to 11 cycles was performed with a sample-barcoded 5' primer and a J-beta primer mix. A template-switch 5' adaptor carrying 12 random nucleotides introduced a unique molecular identifier onto each TCR beta cDNA molecule. Each sample yielded at least 3 million CDR3-containing paired-end reads. The Mint cDNA synthesis kit, primed by a TRBC-specific oligonucleotide, was used to synthesize first-strand cDNA from all RNA. Following uracil-DNA glycosylase treatment, all cDNA underwent a first 18-cycle PCR with the universal primers M1SS and BC2_uni_R. The paper's data handling went like this. Each sample was normalized by randomly selecting 1 million high-quality reads, each carrying a distinct molecular identifier. Instead of being binned into consensus sequences, reads that shared molecular identifiers were thrown out. MiTCR, with a Q25 quality threshold and the strictest error-elimination algorithm, was used for CDR3 identification, clonotype clustering and error correction. Lower-bound total TCR beta diversity was estimated with a nonparametric unseen species model using Euler transformation. The public sequencing data were trimmed at Q25 with fastp and processed into clonotypes with MiXCR by TCRdb, which kept only in-frame beta chains. Rows with a matching CDR3 protein are joined into one entry that keeps the most common DNA and genes. TCRdb, rather than the study authors, made the V and J calls. This sample comprises 600,000 to 850,000 distinct CDR3 sequences, approximately 25% of them detected only once. Of the sample, 9.4% falls within the top ten clones.

The germline V gene supplies CDR1 KGHDR and CDR2 SFDVKD. Measured from the cysteine to the phenylalanine, the CDR3 is 12 residues long. Of all the DNA, just the CDR3 is kept, 36 bases in frame from base 1. V is cut by 0 bases and J by 6 bases, and the space between the germline ends is 4 bases. Systemically healthy Caucasian individuals from Russia, around 39 in total and aged roughly 6 to 95 years, were included as donors. Each donor gave 8 to 10 milliliters of peripheral blood, collected into EDTA-treated Vacutainer tubes. Ficoll-Paque density-gradient centrifugation was used to isolate PBMCs, with at least 7 million obtained per sample. Trizol reagent was used to extract total RNA from the PBMCs, yielding at least 5.5 micrograms per sample. For every donor, an aliquot of PBMCs went through flow cytometry to measure the percentages of naive CD45RAhigh/CD27high T cells. What the study reported, not specific to this receptor: Bulk unsorted PBMC profiling prevented conclusive comparison of naive and antigen-experienced compartments. Compared with the aged group, more naive CD4+ T cells, fewer expanded clones and increased TCR diversity were shown by the long-lived group, suggesting age selection. Observed TCR beta diversity correlated strongly with the percentage of naive T cells measured by flow cytometry. Because the CMV infection status of the donors was unknown, age-related changes in expanded clonotypes may potentially have been confounded. Observed TCR beta diversity per million T cells fell roughly linearly with age, and a significant reduction was already apparent by age around 44. Estimates of total diversity based on one million sequenced T cells were considered lower bounds and underestimates.

The sample was also linked to a second study, of T cells of mothers and their children. The second investigation adds: The donors were nine systemically healthy Caucasian individuals, made up of three mothers and their six children. cDNA synthesis used all of the extracted RNA, with approximately 1.4 ug of RNA in each 15 ul reaction. Sample barcodes and 2-4 random nucleotides were added via the M1S primer in the second PCR. Over 8 million TCR beta CDR3 reads were obtained for each mother, and some 3 million reads were obtained for each child. In both related and unrelated pairs, thymic selection shapes the output of TCR recombination in a similar way, with inherited differences having only a minor effect. Normalized repertoire overlap was always slightly but never significantly higher in related than unrelated mother-child pairs. No persistent microchimeric T cell clones were detected, at a sensitivity of approximately 100 clones per million clonotypes. The study used deep NGS to compare TCR beta repertoires of mothers and children, seeking features distinguishing related mother-child pairs from unrelated individuals. Mothers averaged about 40 +/- 4 years of age and children averaged roughly 11 +/- 4 years. After adapter ligation was performed with NEBNext reagents, the libraries were sequenced on an Illumina HiSeq 2000 with 100+100 nt paired-end reads. To prevent cross-contamination, the mother and child libraries were prepared a month apart and were sequenced in separate runs. Between about 500,000 and 2,300,000 distinct TCR beta clonotypes were identified per donor. Naive TCR beta clonotypes were estimated from low-frequency clonotypes matched to each donor's FACS-determined naive share, without sorting.

Recombination joined TRBV24-1 with TRBJ1-2; the D segment cannot be called with confidence. Sequenced: blood. The TCR sequence derives from a boy aged 10-17 years in good health. The bases are TGTGCCACCAGTGATTTGTTGGATGGCTACACCTTC. Its amino acids are CATSDLLDGYTF.